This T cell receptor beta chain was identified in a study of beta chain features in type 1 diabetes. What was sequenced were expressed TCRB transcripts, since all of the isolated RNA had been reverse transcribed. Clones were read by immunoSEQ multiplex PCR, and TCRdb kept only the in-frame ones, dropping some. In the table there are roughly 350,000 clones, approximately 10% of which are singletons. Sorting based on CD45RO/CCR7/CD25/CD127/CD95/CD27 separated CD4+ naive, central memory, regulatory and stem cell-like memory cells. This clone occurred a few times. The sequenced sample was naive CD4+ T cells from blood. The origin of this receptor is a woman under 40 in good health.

CDR3: CASRARESVSYEQYF. The CDR3, as DNA: TGTGCCAGTAGGGCGAGGGAAAGTGTTTCCTACGAGCAGTACTTC. The V call is TRBV19, the J call TRBJ2-7; D possibly corresponds to TRBD2 (5 bases). Trimming left V 6 bases short and J 1 base short, with 16 bases between. Germline CDR1 is LNHDA and CDR2 is SQIVND (reference sequence). CDR3 length: 15 residues.